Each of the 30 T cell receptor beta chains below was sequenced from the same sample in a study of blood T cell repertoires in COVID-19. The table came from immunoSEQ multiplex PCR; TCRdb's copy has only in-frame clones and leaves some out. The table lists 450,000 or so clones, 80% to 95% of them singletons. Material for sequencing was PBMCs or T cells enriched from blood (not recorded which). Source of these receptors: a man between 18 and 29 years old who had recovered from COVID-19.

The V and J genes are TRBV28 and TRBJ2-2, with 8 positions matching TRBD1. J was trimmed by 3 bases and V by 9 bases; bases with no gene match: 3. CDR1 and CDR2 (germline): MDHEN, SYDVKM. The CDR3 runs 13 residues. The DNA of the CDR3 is TGTGCCAGTTCAGGGGGCTACACCGGGGAGCTGTTTTTT. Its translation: CASSGGYTGELFF.

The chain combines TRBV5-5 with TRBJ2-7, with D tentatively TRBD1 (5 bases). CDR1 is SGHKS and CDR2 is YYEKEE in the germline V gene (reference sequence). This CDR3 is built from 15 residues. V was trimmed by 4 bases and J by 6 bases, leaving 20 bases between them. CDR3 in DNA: TGTGCCAGCAGCCCCCGAGGACAACTTTCTCCCGAGCAGTACTTC. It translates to CASSPRGQLSPEQYF.

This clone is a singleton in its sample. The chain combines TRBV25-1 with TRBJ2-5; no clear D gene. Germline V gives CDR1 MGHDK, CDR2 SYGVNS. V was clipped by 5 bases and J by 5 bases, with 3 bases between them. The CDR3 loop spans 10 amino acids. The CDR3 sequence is CASSHETQYF. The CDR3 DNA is TGTGCCAGCAGTCATGAGACCCAGTACTTC.

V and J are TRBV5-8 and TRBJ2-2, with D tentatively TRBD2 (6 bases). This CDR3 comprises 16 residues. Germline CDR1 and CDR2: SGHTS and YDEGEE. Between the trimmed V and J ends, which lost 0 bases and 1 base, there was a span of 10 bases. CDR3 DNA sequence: TGTGCCAGCAGCTTGGAAACGGGGGTGAACACCGGGGAGCTGTTTTTT. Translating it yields CASSLETGVNTGELFF.

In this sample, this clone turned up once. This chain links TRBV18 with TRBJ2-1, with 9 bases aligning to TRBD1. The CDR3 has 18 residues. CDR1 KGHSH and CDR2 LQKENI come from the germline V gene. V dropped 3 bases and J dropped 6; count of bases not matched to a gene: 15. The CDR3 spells CASSPRSGGQGKSNEQFF. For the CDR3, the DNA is TGTGCCAGCTCACCCCGCTCGGGGGGACAGGGAAAGAGCAATGAGCAGTTCTTC.

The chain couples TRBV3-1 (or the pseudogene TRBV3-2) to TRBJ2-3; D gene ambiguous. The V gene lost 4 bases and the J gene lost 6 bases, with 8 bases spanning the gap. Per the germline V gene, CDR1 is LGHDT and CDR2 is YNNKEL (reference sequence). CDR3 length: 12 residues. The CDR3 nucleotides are TGTGCCAGCAGCCTCGTTATGGATACGCAGTATTTT. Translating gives CASSLVMDTQYF.

This CDR3 reads CASSFSTGLPVGYTF. Here the CDR3 DNA reads TGTGCCAGCAGTTTCTCGACAGGACTCCCTGTTGGCTACACCTTC. The rearrangement joins TRBV27 to TRBJ1-2; tentative D call: TRBD1 (6 bases). This CDR3 spans 15 amino acids. Looked up from germline, CDR1 is MNHEY and CDR2 is SMNVEV (reference sequence). The V end lost 3 bases, the J end lost 7 bases, and 18 bases lay between the germline ends.

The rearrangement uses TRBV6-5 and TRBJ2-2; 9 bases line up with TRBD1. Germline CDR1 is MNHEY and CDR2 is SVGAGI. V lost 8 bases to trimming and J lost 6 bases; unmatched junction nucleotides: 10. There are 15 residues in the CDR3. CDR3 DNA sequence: TGTGCCAGCTGTAGGGACAGGGTCGCCGCCGGGGAGCTGTTTTTT. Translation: CASCRDRVAAGELFF.

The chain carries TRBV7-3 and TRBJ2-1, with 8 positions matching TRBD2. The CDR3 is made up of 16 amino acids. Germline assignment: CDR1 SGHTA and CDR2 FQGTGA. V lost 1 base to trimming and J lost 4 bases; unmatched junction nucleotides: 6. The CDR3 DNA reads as TGTGCCAGCAGCTTAAATCCGGGAGGGTCGTACAATGAGCAGTTCTTC. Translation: CASSLNPGGSYNEQFF.

The chain's CDR3 is CASSLFGEEKVVGYTF. The CDR3 DNA sequence: TGTGCCAGCAGTTTATTTGGGGAGGAGAAAGTGGTTGGCTACACCTTC. The chain couples TRBV27 to TRBJ1-2; D is uncertain. The CDR3 is 16 residues long. The germline V and J ends were trimmed by 1 base and 7 bases, with 19 bases remaining between them. Per the germline V gene, CDR1 is MNHEY and CDR2 is SMNVEV (reference sequence).

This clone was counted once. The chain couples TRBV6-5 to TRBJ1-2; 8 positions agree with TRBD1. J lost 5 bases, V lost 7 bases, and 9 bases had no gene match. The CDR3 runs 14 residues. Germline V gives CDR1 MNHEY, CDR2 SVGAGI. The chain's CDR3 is CASILDRVMYGYTF. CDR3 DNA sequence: TGTGCCAGCATCCTGGACAGGGTGATGTATGGCTACACCTTC.

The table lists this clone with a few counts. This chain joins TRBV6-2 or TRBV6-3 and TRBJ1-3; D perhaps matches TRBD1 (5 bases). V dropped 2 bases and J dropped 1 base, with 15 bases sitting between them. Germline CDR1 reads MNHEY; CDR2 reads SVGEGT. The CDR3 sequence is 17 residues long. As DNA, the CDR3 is TGTGCCAGCAGTTACCCGACCGGGGGAGTATCTGGAAACACCATATATTTT. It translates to CASSYPTGGVSGNTIYF.

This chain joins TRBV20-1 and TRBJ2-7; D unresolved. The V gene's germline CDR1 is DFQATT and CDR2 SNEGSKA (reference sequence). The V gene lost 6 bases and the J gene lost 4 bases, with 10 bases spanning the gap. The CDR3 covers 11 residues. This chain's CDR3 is CSAAIEYEQYF. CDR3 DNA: TGCAGTGCAGCTATAGAGTACGAGCAGTACTTC.

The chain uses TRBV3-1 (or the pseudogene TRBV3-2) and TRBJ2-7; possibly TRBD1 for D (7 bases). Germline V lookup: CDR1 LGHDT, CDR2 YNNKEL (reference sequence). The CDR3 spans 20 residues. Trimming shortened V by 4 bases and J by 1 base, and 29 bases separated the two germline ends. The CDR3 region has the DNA TGTGCCAGCAGCCCAGGAGGGGGCCCCGATACCCTCCTTCGGTCCTACGAGCAGTACTTC. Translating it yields CASSPGGGPDTLLRSYEQYF.

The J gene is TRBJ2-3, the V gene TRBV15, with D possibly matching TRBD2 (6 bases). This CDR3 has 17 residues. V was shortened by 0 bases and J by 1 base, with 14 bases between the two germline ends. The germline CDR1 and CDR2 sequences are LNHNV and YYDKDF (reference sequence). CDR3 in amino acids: CATSRDRMGGRTDTQYF. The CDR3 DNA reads TGTGCCACCAGCAGAGATAGAATGGGGGGTCGCACAGATACGCAGTATTTT.

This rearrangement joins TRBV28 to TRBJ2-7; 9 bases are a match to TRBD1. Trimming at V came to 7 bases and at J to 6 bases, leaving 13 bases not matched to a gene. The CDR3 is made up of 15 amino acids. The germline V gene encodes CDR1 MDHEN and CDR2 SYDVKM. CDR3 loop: CASNEPGQGFFEQYF. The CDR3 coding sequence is TGTGCCAGCAACGAGCCGGGACAGGGCTTCTTCGAGCAGTACTTC.

The DNA for the CDR3 is TGTGCCAGTAGTTCCGACAGTGTAGGCACTGAAGCTTTCTTT. As protein: CASSSDSVGTEAFF. The chain combines TRBV19 with TRBJ1-1, with a possible D match to TRBD1 (5 bases). Trimming left V 5 bases short and J 4 bases short, with 14 bases between. There are 14 residues in the CDR3. Germline CDR1 and CDR2: LNHDA and SQIVND (reference sequence). Complete variable domain (other parts from reference TRBV19 and TRBJ1-1): DGGITQSPKYLFRKEGQNVTLSCEQNLNHDAMYWYRQDPGQGLRLIYYSQIVNDFQKGDIAEGYSVSREKKESFPLTVTSAQKNPTAFYLCASSSDSVGTEAFFGQGTRLTVV.

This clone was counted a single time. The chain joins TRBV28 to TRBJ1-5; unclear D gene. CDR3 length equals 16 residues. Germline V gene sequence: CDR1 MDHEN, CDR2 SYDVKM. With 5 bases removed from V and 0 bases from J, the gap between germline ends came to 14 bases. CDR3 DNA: TGTGCCAGCAGTCCCTGGGGAGGTTATAGCAATCAGCCCCAGCATTTT. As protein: CASSPWGGYSNQPQHF. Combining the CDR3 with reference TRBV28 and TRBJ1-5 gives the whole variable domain DVKVTQSSRYLVKRTGEKVFLECVQDMDHENMFWYRQDPGLGLRLIYFSYDVKMKEKGDIPEGYSVSREKKERFSLILESASTNQTSMYLCASSPWGGYSNQPQHFGDGTRLSIL.

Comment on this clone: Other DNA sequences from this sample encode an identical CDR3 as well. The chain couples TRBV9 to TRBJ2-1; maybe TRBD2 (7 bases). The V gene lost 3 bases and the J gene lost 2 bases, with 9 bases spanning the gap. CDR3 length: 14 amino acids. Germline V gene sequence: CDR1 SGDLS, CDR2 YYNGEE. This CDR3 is CASSAGGPYNEQFF. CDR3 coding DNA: TGTGCCAGCAGCGCCGGGGGGCCCTACAATGAGCAGTTCTTC.

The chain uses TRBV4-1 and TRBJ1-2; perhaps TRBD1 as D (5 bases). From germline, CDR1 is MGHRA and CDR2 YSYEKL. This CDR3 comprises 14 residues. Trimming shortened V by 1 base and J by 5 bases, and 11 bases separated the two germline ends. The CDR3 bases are TGCGCCAGCAGCCAAGTGGGACTTCCTTATGGCTACACCTTC. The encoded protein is CASSQVGLPYGYTF.

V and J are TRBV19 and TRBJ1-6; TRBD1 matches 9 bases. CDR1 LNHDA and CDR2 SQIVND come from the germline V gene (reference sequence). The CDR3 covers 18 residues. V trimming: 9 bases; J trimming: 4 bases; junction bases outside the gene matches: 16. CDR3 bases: TGTGCCAGCGCTTCTCCGGGACAGGGCTCGAGGTATAATTCACCCCTCCACTTT. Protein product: CASASPGQGSRYNSPLHF.

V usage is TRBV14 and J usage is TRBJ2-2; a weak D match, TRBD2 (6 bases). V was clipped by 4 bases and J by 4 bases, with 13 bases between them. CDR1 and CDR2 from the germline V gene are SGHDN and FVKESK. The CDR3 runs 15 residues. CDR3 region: CASSPRTTLTGELFF. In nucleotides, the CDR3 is TGTGCCAGCAGCCCCCGGACTACCCTCACCGGGGAGCTGTTTTTT.

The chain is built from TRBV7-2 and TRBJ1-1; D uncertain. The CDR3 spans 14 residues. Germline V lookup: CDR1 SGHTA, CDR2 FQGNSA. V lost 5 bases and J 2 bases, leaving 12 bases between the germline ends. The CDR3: CASSPSTGNTEAFF. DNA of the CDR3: TGTGCCAGCAGCCCCTCGACGGGAAACACTGAAGCTTTCTTT.

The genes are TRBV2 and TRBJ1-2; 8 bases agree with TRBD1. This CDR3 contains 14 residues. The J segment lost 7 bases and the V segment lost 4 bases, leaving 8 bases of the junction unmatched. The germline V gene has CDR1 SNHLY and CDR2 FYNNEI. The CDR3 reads CASSVSGQGRGYTF. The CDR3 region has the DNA TGTGCCAGCAGTGTATCAGGACAGGGCCGTGGCTACACCTTC.

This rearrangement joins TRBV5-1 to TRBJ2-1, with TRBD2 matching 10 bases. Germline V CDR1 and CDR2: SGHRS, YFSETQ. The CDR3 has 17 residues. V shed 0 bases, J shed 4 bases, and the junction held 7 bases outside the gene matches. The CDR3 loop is CASSLGSSGRVYNEQFF. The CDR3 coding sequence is TGCGCCAGCAGCTTGGGGTCAAGCGGGAGGGTGTACAATGAGCAGTTCTTC.

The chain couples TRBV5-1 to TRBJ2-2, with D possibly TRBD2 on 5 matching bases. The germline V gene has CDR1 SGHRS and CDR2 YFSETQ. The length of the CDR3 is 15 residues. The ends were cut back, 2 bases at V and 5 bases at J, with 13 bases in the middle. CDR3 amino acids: CASSLAGGTTGELFF. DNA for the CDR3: TGCGCCAGCAGCTTAGCCGGAGGAACTACCGGGGAGCTGTTTTTT. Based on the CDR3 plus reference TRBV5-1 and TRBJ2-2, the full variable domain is KAGVTQTPRYLIKTRGQQVTLSCSPISGHRSVSWYQQTPGQGLQFLFEYFSETQRNKGNFPGRFSGRQFSNSRSEMNVSTLELGDSALYLCASSLAGGTTGELFFGEGSRLTVL.

CDR3 sequence reads: CAWSESSYGQFF. CDR3 sequence (DNA): TGTGCCTGGAGTGAATCTAGTTACGGGCAGTTCTTC. This chain joins TRBV30 and TRBJ2-1; D gene ambiguous. CDR3 length: 12 amino acids. Germline CDR1 is GTSNPN and CDR2 is SVGIG (reference sequence). Trimming pared 1 base from V and 12 bases from J, leaving 13 bases between.

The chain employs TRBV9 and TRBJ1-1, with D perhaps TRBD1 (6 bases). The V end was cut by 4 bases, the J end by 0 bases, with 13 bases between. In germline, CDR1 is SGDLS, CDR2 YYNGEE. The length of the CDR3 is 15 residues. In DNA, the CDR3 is TGTGCCAGCAGCCCCGTGGACAGCGTGAACACTGAAGCTTTCTTT. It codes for CASSPVDSVNTEAFF.

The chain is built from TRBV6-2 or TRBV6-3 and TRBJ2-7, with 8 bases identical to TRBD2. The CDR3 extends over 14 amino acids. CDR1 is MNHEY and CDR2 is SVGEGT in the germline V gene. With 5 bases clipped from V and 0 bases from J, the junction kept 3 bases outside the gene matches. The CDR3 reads CASSPGLVSYEQYF. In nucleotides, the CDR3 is TGTGCCAGCAGTCCGGGACTAGTCTCCTACGAGCAGTACTTC.

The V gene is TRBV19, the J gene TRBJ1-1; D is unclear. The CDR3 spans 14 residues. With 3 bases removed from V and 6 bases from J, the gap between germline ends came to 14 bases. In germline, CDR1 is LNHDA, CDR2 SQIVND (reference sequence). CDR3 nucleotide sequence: TGTGCCAGTAGTATTACGCTAGAAGAGGCTGAAGCTTTCTTT. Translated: CASSITLEEAEAFF.